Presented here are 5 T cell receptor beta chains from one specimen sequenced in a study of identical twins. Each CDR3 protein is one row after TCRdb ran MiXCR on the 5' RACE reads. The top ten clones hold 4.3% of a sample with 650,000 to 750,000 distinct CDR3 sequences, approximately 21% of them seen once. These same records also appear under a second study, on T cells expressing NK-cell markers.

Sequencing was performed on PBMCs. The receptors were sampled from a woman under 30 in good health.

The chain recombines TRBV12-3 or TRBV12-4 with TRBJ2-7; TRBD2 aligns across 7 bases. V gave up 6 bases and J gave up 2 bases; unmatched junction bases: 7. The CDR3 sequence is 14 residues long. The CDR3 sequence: CASSPSGITYEQYF. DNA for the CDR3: TGTGCCAGCAGCCCGAGCGGGATTACCTACGAGCAGTACTTC.

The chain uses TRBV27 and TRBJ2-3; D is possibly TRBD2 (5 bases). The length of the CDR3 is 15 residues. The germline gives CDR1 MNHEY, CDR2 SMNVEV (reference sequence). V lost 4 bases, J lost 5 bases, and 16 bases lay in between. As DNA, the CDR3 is TGTGCCAGCAGTTCCTACGGACGGCGGGTAGATACGCAGTATTTT. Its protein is CASSSYGRRVDTQYF.

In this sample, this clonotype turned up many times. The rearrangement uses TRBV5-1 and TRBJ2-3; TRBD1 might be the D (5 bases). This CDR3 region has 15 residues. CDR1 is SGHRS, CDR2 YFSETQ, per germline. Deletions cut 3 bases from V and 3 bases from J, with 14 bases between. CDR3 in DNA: TGCGCCAGCAGCTCAGCTGGGGCTGGAACAGATACGCAGTATTTT. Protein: CASSSAGAGTDTQYF.

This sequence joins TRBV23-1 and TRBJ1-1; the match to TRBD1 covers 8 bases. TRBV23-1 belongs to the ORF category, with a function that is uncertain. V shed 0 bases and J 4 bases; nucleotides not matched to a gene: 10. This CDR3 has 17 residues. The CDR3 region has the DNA TGCGCCAGCAGTCAATCCCCGAAAGGACAGGGTCTCACTGAAGCTTTCTTT. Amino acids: CASSQSPKGQGLTEAFF.

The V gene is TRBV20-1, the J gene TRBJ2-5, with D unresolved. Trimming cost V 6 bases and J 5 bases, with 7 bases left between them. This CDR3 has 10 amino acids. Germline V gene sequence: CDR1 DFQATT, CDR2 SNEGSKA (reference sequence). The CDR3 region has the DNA TGCAGTGCCCTGTCTGAGACCCAGTACTTC. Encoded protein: CSALSETQYF.